The clone carrying this T cell receptor (beta chain) was detected once. The antigen remains unidentified. This entry belongs to a study of cytomegalovirus exposure and HLA in healthy donors. Study results and caveats: It has been reported that TCR beta sequences accurately predicted the HLA-A and HLA-B alleles of most subjects. A later analysis reportedly found that, within productive TCRs, an Asian-associated ancestry cluster had fewer N-insertions than the mean observed across the approximately 690 donors.

Trimming pared 5 bases from V and 7 bases from J, leaving 15 bases between. The CDR3 spans 14 residues. Germline CDR1 SGHVS, CDR2 FQNEAQ. Primers: 60 Vbeta forward and 13 Jbeta reverse. TCRdb's copy holds only in-frame clones and misses some; the assay was immunoSEQ multiplex PCR. Of tens of thousands of clones listed, 83% were seen once; the top ten hold about 1.6%. Specimen: PBMCs. The source of this sequence is a human donor in good health. The V and J genes are TRBV7-8 and TRBJ2-1, with D perhaps matching TRBD2 (5 bases). CDR3 DNA sequence: TGTGCCAGCAGCCGGGGTATCCGAGAGAATGAGCAGTTCTTC. Residues: CASSRGIRENEQFF.